A single sample is the source of the 8 T cell receptor beta chains below, sequenced in a study of spatial heterogeneity in lung cancer. Overall study results and limits: Mutation counts in tumors were tracked by counts of expanded intratumoral alpha and beta TCRs.

TCRdb passed the 5' RACE reads through MiXCR, listing each CDR3 protein once. The table lists about 5,300 distinct CDR3 sequences, roughly 7% of them singletons. As for time point: sample taken at primary tumor resection. Antigens for these TCRs are unknown. The specimen was lung tumor tissue, collected at surgery. Receptors were obtained from a male donor with early-stage non-small cell lung cancer.

This clonotype came up many times. V gene TRBV28 combines with J gene TRBJ2-5; 12 positions agree with TRBD2. V lost 5 bases and J lost 3; bases outside the gene matches: 16. The CDR3 consists of 19 residues. In germline, CDR1 is MDHEN, CDR2 SYDVKM. CDR3 amino acids: CASSVPGLAGAGLKETQYF. Here the CDR3 DNA reads TGTGCCAGCAGTGTCCCGGGACTAGCGGGCGCGGGGCTAAAAGAGACCCAGTACTTC.

This clonotype was seen more than once but under ten times. The chain recombines TRBV28 with TRBJ2-7; a possible D gene is TRBD2 (6 bases). CDR3 length equals 16 residues. Germline V gene data show CDR1 as MDHEN and CDR2 as SYDVKM. Trimming took off 3 bases at V and 1 base at J, with 16 bases between the two ends. The DNA for the CDR3 is TGTGCCAGCAGTTTGGGTTGGCGGGGCCTTTCCTACGAGCAGTACTTC. This encodes CASSLGWRGLSYEQYF.

This clonotype was counted ten times or more. The chain has TRBV7-3 and TRBJ2-2, with TRBD1 matching 12 bases. J gave up 2 bases and V 5 bases, and 27 bases lay outside the gene matches. Germline-derived CDR1 and CDR2 are SGHTA and FQGTGA. The CDR3 spans 24 residues. CDR3 DNA: TGTGCCAGCAGCCCCCACCGGGACAGGGGGCTAATTGGACCGGCGGGACCCAACACCGGGGAGCTGTTTTTT. Translating gives CASSPHRDRGLIGPAGPNTGELFF.

Details on this clonotype: Given a much more abundant clone one base away, this may be a read error. The chain uses TRBV29-1 and TRBJ1-4; weak D call: TRBD1 (6 bases). Germline CDR1 SQVTM, CDR2 ANQGSEA. Trimming pared 4 bases from V and 8 bases from J, leaving 11 bases between. CDR3 length: 12 amino acids. CDR3 residues: CSVGGHKEKLFF. The CDR3 coding sequence is TGCAGCGTTGGGGGACATAAGGAAAAACTGTTTTTT.

In this sample, this clonotype turned up many times. The chain employs TRBV30 and TRBJ1-2; D is perhaps TRBD1 (5 bases). Trimming pared 3 bases from V and 8 bases from J, leaving 13 bases between. Germline V gives CDR1 GTSNPN, CDR2 SVGIG (reference sequence). This CDR3 region has 12 residues. The DNA of the CDR3 is TGTGCCTGGAGCGCCGGGGGGACGGGCTACACCTTC. Residues: CAWSAGGTGYTF.

The sample holds many counts of this clonotype. This chain joins TRBV7-2 and TRBJ1-5, with a weak D call TRBD1 (5 bases). The V and J ends lost 1 base and 7 bases respectively, with 11 bases between them. The CDR3 is 14 amino acids. The V gene's germline CDR1 is SGHTA and CDR2 FQGNSA. Written as DNA, the CDR3 is TGTGCCAGCAGCTTAGATTCTGGGGGACAGCCCCAGCATTTT. Protein product: CASSLDSGGQPQHF.

This clonotype was counted only a few times. The chain uses TRBV7-2 and TRBJ2-3, with 9 bases aligning to TRBD1. This CDR3 has 15 residues. With 5 bases clipped from V and 1 base from J, the junction kept 4 bases outside the gene matches. Germline V gene lookup returns CDR1 SGHTA and CDR2 FQGNSA. The CDR3 loop is CASSLGTGRTDTQYF. Written as DNA, the CDR3 is TGTGCCAGCAGCCTAGGGACAGGGCGCACAGATACGCAGTATTTT.

This clonotype was observed a few times. J is TRBJ2-3 and V is TRBV29-1; no clear D gene. CDR3 length: 12 amino acids. Trimming shortened V by 6 bases and J by 0 bases, and 7 bases separated the two germline ends. Germline CDR1 SQVTM, CDR2 ANQGSEA. The CDR3 DNA follows: TGCAGCGTCCGGGCTAGCACAGATACGCAGTATTTT. Encoded protein: CSVRASTDTQYF.